This is a list of T cell receptor beta chains from one sample in a study of blood T cell repertoires in COVID-19. TCRdb's table, derived via immunoSEQ multiplex PCR, lists solely in-frame clones and lacks some. This table holds approximately 300,000 clones, about 85% found once. The sequenced sample was PBMCs or T cells enriched from blood (not recorded which). All receptors come from a woman aged 25 to 39 who had been exposed to COVID-19. The CDR3 runs from the conserved cysteine through the conserved F or W. D genes are given only for firm matches. Only some rows state a clone size, as once, few, many or a class for expanded clones.

J gene: TRBJ1-1
D gene: TRBD1
clone size: .
V gene: TRBV24-1
CDR3 DNA: TGTGCCATCAGGGGGCCCATGAACACTGAAGCTTTCTTT
CDR3 protein: CAIRGPMNTEAFF

J gene: TRBJ1-1
D gene: .
clone size: .
V gene: TRBV5-1
CDR3 DNA: TGCGCCAGCAGCACGGGAGAGGGTTATACTGAAGCTTTCTTT
CDR3 protein: CASSTGEGYTEAFF

J gene: TRBJ2-1
D gene: .
clone size: .
V gene: TRBV6-4
CDR3 DNA: TGTGCCATCTATGGGGGGTGTACCGGACCGGATGAGCAGTTCTTC
CDR3 protein: CAIYGGCTGPDEQFF

J gene: TRBJ1-6
D gene: .
clone size: .
V gene: TRBV6-6
CDR3 DNA: TGTGCCAGCAGTCCCAGGACAGATAATTCACCCCTCCACTTT
CDR3 protein: CASSPRTDNSPLHF

J gene: TRBJ1-4
D gene: TRBD1
clone size: .
V gene: TRBV5-6
CDR3 DNA: TGTGCCAGCAGCCGAACAGGGGATGGGAATGAAAAACTGTTTTTT
CDR3 protein: CASSRTGDGNEKLFF

J gene: TRBJ1-2
D gene: .
clone size: .
V gene: TRBV21-1
CDR3 DNA: TGTGCCAGCAGCCTTGGGGGGGACTATGGCTACACCTTC
CDR3 protein: CASSLGGDYGYTF

J gene: TRBJ1-6
D gene: .
clone size: few
V gene: TRBV14
CDR3 DNA: TGTGCCAGCAGCCAAATAGGGGGGGAAAGGAATTCACCCCTCCACTTT
CDR3 protein: CASSQIGGERNSPLHF

J gene: TRBJ1-5
D gene: .
clone size: once
V gene: TRBV10-1
CDR3 DNA: TGCGCCAGCAAGGAGGGACAGCCCCAGCATTTT
CDR3 protein: CASKEGQPQHF

J gene: TRBJ2-1
D gene: TRBD2
clone size: .
V gene: TRBV27
CDR3 DNA: TGTGCCAGCAGCTCGACTAGCGGGGGGGCGGGGTGGAATGAGCAGTTCTTC
CDR3 protein: CASSSTSGGAGWNEQFF

J gene: TRBJ2-1
D gene: .
clone size: .
V gene: TRBV6-6
CDR3 DNA: TGTGCCAGCAGTTGGCAGGTGATGAGCTCCTACAATGAGCAGTTCTTC
CDR3 protein: CASSWQVMSSYNEQFF

J gene: TRBJ2-5
D gene: .
clone size: .
V gene: TRBV29-1
CDR3 DNA: TGCAGCGTTGGACTATCCCAAGAGACCCAGTACTTC
CDR3 protein: CSVGLSQETQYF

J gene: TRBJ1-4
D gene: TRBD1
clone size: .
V gene: TRBV5-1
CDR3 DNA: TGCGCCAGCAGCTTGAAACAGGGGGCGGGAGAAAAACTGTTTTTT
CDR3 protein: CASSLKQGAGEKLFF

J gene: TRBJ1-5
D gene: TRBD1
clone size: .
V gene: TRBV4-2
CDR3 DNA: TGTGCCAGCAGCCAAGACTGGGACAGGGATGATCAGCCCCAGCATTTT
CDR3 protein: CASSQDWDRDDQPQHF

J gene: TRBJ1-2
D gene: TRBD1
clone size: .
V gene: TRBV6-4
CDR3 DNA: TGTGCCAGCAGTGCTTCAGGGGGCTATGGCTACACCTTC
CDR3 protein: CASSASGGYGYTF

J gene: TRBJ2-7
D gene: .
clone size: .
V gene: TRBV28
CDR3 DNA: TGTGCCAGCAGACCTACAGGGCCCAGTGCCTACGAGCAGTACTTC
CDR3 protein: CASRPTGPSAYEQYF

J gene: TRBJ2-3
D gene: .
clone size: once
V gene: TRBV28
CDR3 DNA: TGTGCCAGCAGTTCTCCCGGAGGAGAGACAGATACGCAGTATTTT
CDR3 protein: CASSSPGGETDTQYF

J gene: TRBJ2-2
D gene: .
clone size: .
V gene: TRBV9
CDR3 DNA: TGTGCCAGCAGCGTAGCTCGGGGCGGGGAGCTGTTTTTT
CDR3 protein: CASSVARGGELFF

J gene: TRBJ2-7
D gene: .
clone size: .
V gene: TRBV3-1/TRBV3-2
CDR3 DNA: TGTGCCAGCAGCCAAGATCCGGGAAGTACCTACGAGCAGTACTTC
CDR3 protein: CASSQDPGSTYEQYF

J gene: TRBJ1-5
D gene: .
clone size: .
V gene: TRBV11-2
CDR3 DNA: TGTGCCAGCAGCCGTGGGGGCACAGGCAATCAGCCCCAGCATTTT
CDR3 protein: CASSRGGTGNQPQHF

J gene: TRBJ2-2
D gene: .
clone size: .
V gene: TRBV3-1/TRBV3-2
CDR3 DNA: TGTGCCAGCAGCCAAGGGTATACTAGCCTCACCGGGGAGCTGTTTTTT
CDR3 protein: CASSQGYTSLTGELFF

J gene: TRBJ2-1
D gene: TRBD2
clone size: once
V gene: TRBV10-1
CDR3 DNA: TGCGCCAGCAGTTCCGGAGGCGGGGGGTATGAGCAGTTCTTC
CDR3 protein: CASSSGGGGYEQFF

J gene: TRBJ1-5
D gene: .
clone size: .
V gene: TRBV2
CDR3 DNA: TGTGCCAGTCTCTTAGGGGGATATAGCAATCAGCCCCAGCATTTT
CDR3 protein: CASLLGGYSNQPQHF

J gene: TRBJ2-4
D gene: TRBD2
clone size: .
V gene: TRBV7-2
CDR3 DNA: TGTGCCAGCACCGTGCCGCCCCCGAGACTAGCGGAAGCCAAAAACATTCAGTACTTC
CDR3 protein: CASTVPPPRLAEAKNIQYF

J gene: TRBJ2-1
D gene: .
clone size: .
V gene: TRBV24-1
CDR3 DNA: TGTGCCACCAGTGATTCTTGGGCTGGGTACAATGAGCAGTTCTTC
CDR3 protein: CATSDSWAGYNEQFF

J gene: TRBJ1-5
D gene: TRBD1
clone size: .
V gene: TRBV9
CDR3 DNA: TGTGCCAGCAGCCCGGGGACAGTTAGCAATCAGCCCCAGCATTTT
CDR3 protein: CASSPGTVSNQPQHF

J gene: TRBJ1-4
D gene: .
clone size: once
V gene: TRBV15
CDR3 DNA: TGTGCCACCAGCAGCTCATACCTGGGCGAAAAACTGTTTTTT
CDR3 protein: CATSSSYLGEKLFF

J gene: TRBJ1-1
D gene: .
clone size: .
V gene: TRBV6-5
CDR3 DNA: TGTGCCAGCAGCCAAACAGGTGCTGGGTACACTGAAGCTTTCTTT
CDR3 protein: CASSQTGAGYTEAFF

J gene: TRBJ2-7
D gene: TRBD2
clone size: once
V gene: TRBV7-3
CDR3 DNA: TGTGCCAGCAGCTCAGGGGCGGGAGGGGTATTCGACGAGCAGTACTTC
CDR3 protein: CASSSGAGGVFDEQYF

J gene: TRBJ2-2
D gene: .
clone size: many
V gene: TRBV9
CDR3 DNA: TGTGCCAGCAGTGTGGGAGTCCCGGGTACCGGGGAGCTGTTTTTT
CDR3 protein: CASSVGVPGTGELFF

J gene: TRBJ1-1
D gene: .
clone size: .
V gene: TRBV5-1
CDR3 DNA: TGCGCCAGCAGCTCCTCCGTCAGGGCACTGAAGAACACTGAAGCTTTCTTT
CDR3 protein: CASSSSVRALKNTEAFF

J gene: TRBJ1-1
D gene: .
clone size: .
V gene: TRBV19
CDR3 DNA: TGTGCCAGTAGTTACCCCCGGGAGAACACTGAAGCTTTCTTT
CDR3 protein: CASSYPRENTEAFF

J gene: TRBJ1-2
D gene: .
clone size: .
V gene: TRBV3-1/TRBV3-2
CDR3 DNA: TGTGCCAGCAGCCAAGATCAGGCCACCCTCTGGGGCTACACCTTC
CDR3 protein: CASSQDQATLWGYTF

J gene: TRBJ2-7
D gene: TRBD2
clone size: .
V gene: TRBV2
CDR3 DNA: TGTGCCAGCAGTGAAGCGACTAGCGAGACCTACGAGCAGTACTTC
CDR3 protein: CASSEATSETYEQYF

J gene: TRBJ1-3
D gene: .
clone size: .
V gene: TRBV7-8
CDR3 DNA: TGTGCCAGCAGCCCAACAGGGCCGCTCCACTCTGGAAACACCATATATTTT
CDR3 protein: CASSPTGPLHSGNTIYF

J gene: TRBJ1-5
D gene: TRBD1
clone size: .
V gene: TRBV7-9
CDR3 DNA: TGTGCCAGCAGCTTAACAGGGGGCAATCAGCCCCAGCATTTT
CDR3 protein: CASSLTGGNQPQHF

J gene: TRBJ1-2
D gene: .
clone size: .
V gene: TRBV6-4
CDR3 DNA: TGTGCCAGCAGTGACGAAGGGGCCTATGGCTACACCTTC
CDR3 protein: CASSDEGAYGYTF

J gene: TRBJ1-5
D gene: TRBD1
clone size: .
V gene: TRBV30
CDR3 DNA: TGTGCCTGGAACCAGGGGGTGGGCCCCCAGCATTTT
CDR3 protein: CAWNQGVGPQHF

J gene: TRBJ2-3
D gene: .
clone size: .
V gene: TRBV4-2
CDR3 DNA: TGTGCCAGCAGCCTAAACTGGGGGGGCACAGATACGCAGTATTTT
CDR3 protein: CASSLNWGGTDTQYF

J gene: TRBJ2-7
D gene: .
clone size: .
V gene: TRBV28
CDR3 DNA: TGTGCCAGCAGTGGCAGAATCTACGAGCAGTACTTC
CDR3 protein: CASSGRIYEQYF

J gene: TRBJ2-2
D gene: TRBD1
clone size: .
V gene: TRBV18
CDR3 DNA: TGTGCCAGCTCACCAAAGGGACAGGCCCCCGGGGAGCTGTTTTTT
CDR3 protein: CASSPKGQAPGELFF